Listed here are 18 T cell receptor beta chains from one sample, sequenced in a study of CD8 T cells in ankylosing spondylitis. Study conclusions and caveats: Apparently characteristic of ankylosing spondylitis blood was a TCR beta motif (roughly 8 highly homologous variants).

These TCRs' antigens remain unknown. TCRdb called the 5' RACE reads again in MiXCR, with one record for every CDR3 protein. Of approximately 520,000 distinct CDR3 sequences listed, approximately 5.3% are singletons. The sequencing input was blood, either unsorted or a sorted T cell fraction (not recorded which). The receptors shown here come from a male donor with ankylosing spondylitis.

Notes on this clonotype: A much larger clone sits a single nucleotide away, making a read error possible. This rearrangement joins TRBV2 to TRBJ2-4; D is unresolved. This CDR3 contains 14 residues. The germline CDR1 and CDR2 sequences are SNHLY and FYNNEI. This CDR3 reads CASSAPDKRNILYF. The CDR3 DNA reads TGTGCCAGCAGTGCCCCCGACAAGCGAAACATTCTGTACTTC.

This clonotype was detected many times. The chain carries TRBV21-1 and TRBJ2-6; TRBD1 is the table's D call and was not checked against the DNA. TRBV21-1 is a listed pseudogene. This CDR3 spans 19 amino acids. CDR3: CASSKEGHRGTSGANVLTF. As DNA, the CDR3 is TGTGCCAGCAGCAAAGAAGGGCACAGGGGGACCTCTGGGGCCAACGTCCTGACTTTC.

This clonotype has at least ten counts. The CDR3 sequence: CASSLDPRRAYNSPLHF. CDR3 DNA: TGTGCCAGCAGCTTAGACCCTCGCAGGGCCTATAATTCACCCCTCCACTTT. The rearrangement uses TRBV11-2 and TRBJ1-6; D is perhaps TRBD1 (5 bases). Trimming removed 0 bases from V and 2 bases from J, with 11 bases in between. CDR1 SGHAT and CDR2 FQNNGV come from the germline V gene. CDR3 length: 17 amino acids.

This clonotype was observed at least ten times. The V call is TRBV7-2, the J call TRBJ1-2; D gene unclear. V gave up 5 bases and J gave up 7 bases, with 11 bases separating them. The CDR3 extends over 12 amino acids. The germline CDR1 and CDR2 sequences are SGHTA and FQGNSA. The CDR3: CASSPRTVGYTF. The CDR3 DNA reads as TGTGCCAGCAGCCCTCGGACTGTTGGCTACACCTTC.

This chain links TRBV6-6 with TRBJ1-5; TRBD1 might be the D (6 bases). Trimming cost V 11 bases and J 6 bases, with 11 bases left between them. The CDR3 loop spans 11 amino acids. Germline V gives CDR1 MNHNY, CDR2 SVGAGI (reference sequence). CDR3 bases: TGTGCCGCAGGGGCCGGTCAGCCCCAGCATTTT. Translation: CAAGAGQPQHF.

This clonotype was seen repeatedly, ten times or more. The chain joins TRBV7-3 to TRBJ1-2; D perhaps matches TRBD1 (6 bases). The CDR3 length is 13 residues. CDR1 and CDR2 (germline): SGHTA, FQGTGA. Trimming left V 5 bases short and J 4 bases short, with 11 bases between. The CDR3 region is CASSVGGSYGYTF. The CDR3 DNA reads as TGTGCCAGCAGCGTAGGGGGGTCCTATGGCTACACCTTC.

This clonotype was detected only a few times. The chain employs TRBV5-5 and TRBJ2-2; 9 bases line up with TRBD1. Germline values: CDR1 SGHKS, CDR2 YYEKEE (reference sequence). J gave up 3 bases and V 2 bases, and 8 bases lay outside the gene matches. The CDR3 runs 17 residues. In DNA, the CDR3 is TGTGCCAGCAGCTTACTCCACAGGGGGCCGGACACCGGGGAGCTGTTTTTT. Translating it yields CASSLLHRGPDTGELFF.

Comments on this clonotype: Possible read error: a much larger clone is one base away. V gene TRBV7-9 combines with J gene TRBJ1-4, with D perhaps TRBD1 (5 bases). CDR1 is SEHNR and CDR2 is FQNEAQ in the germline V gene (reference sequence). CDR3 length: 13 amino acids. The CDR3 here is CTTPGTENEKLFF. CDR3 sequence (DNA): TGTACCACCCCCGGGACGGAGAATGAAAAACTGTTTTTT.

At least ten counts were recorded for this clonotype. The rearrangement uses TRBV10-3 and TRBJ2-3; no clear D gene. The CDR3 runs 13 residues. In germline, CDR1 is ENHRY, CDR2 SYGVKD. Trimming took 0 bases from V and 12 from J, leaving 13 bases between them. The CDR3 DNA reads as TGTGCCATCAGTGAGTCGACTGGTTTTATTCAGTATTTT. This encodes CAISESTGFIQYF.

The chain is built from TRBV28 and TRBJ1-5, with D possibly TRBD1 on 5 matching bases. This CDR3 region has 14 residues. Germline V gene data show CDR1 as MDHEN and CDR2 as SYDVKM. The V end was cut by 5 bases, the J end by 4 bases, with 12 bases between. The CDR3 sequence is CASSKGRLNQPQHF. The CDR3 nucleotides read TGTGCCAGCAGTAAGGGACGTCTAAATCAGCCCCAGCATTTT.

This clonotype occurred many times. This sequence joins TRBV4-1 and TRBJ2-5, with a tentative D call TRBD1 (5 bases). V was shortened by 0 bases and J by 6 bases, with 17 bases between the two germline ends. Germline loops: CDR1 MGHRA, CDR2 YSYEKL. The CDR3 contains 16 residues. The CDR3 sequence is CASSQDKGQGSKTQYF. CDR3 sequence (DNA): TGCGCCAGCAGCCAAGATAAGGGGCAGGGCTCGAAGACCCAGTACTTC.

This clonotype occurred a few times. The rearrangement links TRBV4-3 to TRBJ2-2; D not certain. This CDR3 has 14 amino acids. V was cut by 0 bases and J by 5 bases, with 7 bases left in between. CDR1 LGHNA and CDR2 YSLEER come from the germline V gene. The CDR3: CASSQEFMTGELFF. In DNA form, the CDR3 reads TGCGCCAGCAGCCAAGAGTTCATGACCGGGGAGCTGTTTTTT.

This clonotype was counted at least ten times. The chain employs TRBV9 and TRBJ2-1, with 8 bases matching TRBD2. The CDR3 totals 15 residues. The ends lost 3 bases at V and 5 bases at J; junction bases unmatched: 7. The germline CDR1 and CDR2 sequences are SGDLS and YYNGEE. The CDR3 nucleotides are TGTGCCAGCAGCGCCGGACTAGCCCTCCACAATGAGCAGTTCTTC. Its translation: CASSAGLALHNEQFF.

This clonotype has at least ten counts. V and J are TRBV27 and TRBJ2-5; D unclear. The CDR3 has 15 amino acids. Trimming removed 3 bases from V and 2 bases from J, with 13 bases in between. Looked up from germline, CDR1 is MNHEY and CDR2 is SMNVEV (reference sequence). The CDR3 DNA sequence: TGTGCCAGCAGTTTGGGCGATGGTAGGCAAGAGACCCAGTACTTC. Amino acid sequence: CASSLGDGRQETQYF.

This clonotype showed up many times. The J gene is TRBJ1-4, the V gene TRBV10-3; 8 nucleotides match TRBD1. The CDR3 length is 14 residues. V gave up 6 bases and J gave up 3 bases; unmatched junction bases: 3. The germline gives CDR1 ENHRY, CDR2 SYGVKD. For the CDR3, the DNA is TGTGCCATCAGCCAGACAGGGGCTAATGAAAAACTGTTTTTT. It specifies CAISQTGANEKLFF.

This clonotype was recorded at least ten times. For the CDR3, the DNA is TGCGCCAGCAGCCCCCCCGGGGGCATGGACATTCAGTACTTC. Translating it yields CASSPPGGMDIQYF. This chain connects TRBV5-1 to TRBJ2-4; D is possibly TRBD1 or TRBD2 (6 bases each). CDR1 and CDR2 (germline): SGHRS, YFSETQ. V lost 4 bases and J lost 8, with 16 bases in between. The CDR3 covers 14 residues.

Ten or more counts support this clonotype. The chain has TRBV28 and TRBJ1-6; 8 bases align to TRBD1. Germline-derived CDR1 and CDR2 are MDHEN and SYDVKM. The CDR3 has 15 residues. Trimming at V came to 4 bases and at J to 9 bases, leaving 8 bases not matched to a gene. The CDR3 protein is CASSSPGTGGSPLHF. In DNA, the CDR3 is TGTGCCAGCAGTTCCCCCGGGACAGGTGGTTCACCCCTCCACTTT.

This clonotype was detected a few times. The chain links TRBV6-1 to TRBJ1-1, with D unclear. This CDR3 contains 12 residues. Germline loops: CDR1 MNHNS, CDR2 SASEGT. Trimming left V 2 bases short and J 12 bases short, with 13 bases between. The CDR3, as DNA: TGTGCCAGCAGTGAATGGGATCCGACGACTTTCTTT. Translation gives CASSEWDPTTFF.